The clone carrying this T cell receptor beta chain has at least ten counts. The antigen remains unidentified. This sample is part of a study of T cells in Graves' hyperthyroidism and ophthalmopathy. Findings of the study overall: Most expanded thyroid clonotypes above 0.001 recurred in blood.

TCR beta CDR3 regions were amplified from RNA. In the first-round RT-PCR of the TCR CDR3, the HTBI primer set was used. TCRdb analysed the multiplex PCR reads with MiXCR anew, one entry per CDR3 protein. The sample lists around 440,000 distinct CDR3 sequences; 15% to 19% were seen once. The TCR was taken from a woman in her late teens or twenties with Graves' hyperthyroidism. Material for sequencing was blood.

The CDR3 coding sequence is TGTGCCAGCAGTGAAACTAGCGGGAGTGCAGATACGCAGTATTTT. Its translation: CASSETSGSADTQYF. This chain uses TRBV2 with TRBJ2-3; TRBD2 matches 11 bases. The germline V gene has CDR1 SNHLY and CDR2 FYNNEI. V was pared by 2 bases and J by 4 bases, with 2 bases of the junction left unmatched. This CDR3 is built from 15 residues.